This T cell receptor (beta chain) originates from a study of T-cell memory formation after mild COVID-19. Study-wide results and caveats: That cross-reactive memory joined was suggested by some responding clones appearing in pre-infection memory.

A note on this clonotype: Its specificity is unknown.

Germline lookup yields CDR1 SGHVS and CDR2 FQNEAQ. The CDR3 contains 15 residues. V was pared by 5 bases and J by 4 bases, with 16 bases between. Employing constant-segment primers, 5'RACE generated TCR alpha and TCR beta cDNA libraries bearing sample barcodes and UMIs. TCRdb fed the 5' RACE reads into MiXCR, producing one record per CDR3 protein. The sample lists roughly 400,000 distinct CDR3 sequences; 16% were seen once. This TCR was sampled from a man between 18 and 35 years old who had mild COVID-19 (a few samples of this study predate the infection). Cell type and time point are not known. V usage is TRBV7-8 and J usage is TRBJ2-3; a weak D match, TRBD2 (5 bases). Sequenced input: PBMCs or a T cell subset sorted from them (not recorded which). CDR3 residues: CASSELVVGADTQYF. Written as DNA, the CDR3 is TGTGCCAGCAGCGAGCTGGTGGTCGGGGCAGATACGCAGTATTTT.